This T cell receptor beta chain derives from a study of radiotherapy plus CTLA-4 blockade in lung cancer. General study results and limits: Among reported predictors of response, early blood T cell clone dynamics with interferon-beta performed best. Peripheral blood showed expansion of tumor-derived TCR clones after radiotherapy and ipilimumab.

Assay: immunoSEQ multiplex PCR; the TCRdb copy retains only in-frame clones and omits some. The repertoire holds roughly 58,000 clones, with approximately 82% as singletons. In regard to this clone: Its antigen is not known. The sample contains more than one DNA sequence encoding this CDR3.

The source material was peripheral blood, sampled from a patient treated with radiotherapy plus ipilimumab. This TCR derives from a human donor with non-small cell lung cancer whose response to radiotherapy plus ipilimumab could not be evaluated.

Here the CDR3 reads CASSPTGGGANVLTF. The CDR3 DNA is TGTGCCAGCTCACCTACAGGTGGTGGGGCCAACGTCCTGACTTTC. The chain combines TRBV18 with TRBJ2-6; tentatively, D is TRBD1 (5 bases). The CDR3 covers 15 residues. V lost 3 bases and J 3 bases, leaving 9 bases between the germline ends. Germline V CDR1 and CDR2: KGHSH, LQKENI.